This T cell receptor beta chain was retrieved from a study of identical twins. TCRdb called the 5' RACE reads again in MiXCR, with one record for every CDR3 protein. Counted here are approximately 700,000 distinct CDR3 sequences, roughly 18% occurring once; the ten biggest clones make up about an eighth. Trimming took 4 bases from V and 5 from J, leaving 11 bases between them. From germline, CDR1 is SNHLY and CDR2 FYNNEI. The CDR3 totals 13 residues. These records were also assigned to another study, of T cells expressing NK-cell markers. That publication notes: Sorted CD3+CD56+NKG2C+, CD3+CD56+NKG2C- and CD3+CD56-NKG2C+ T cells supplied TCR beta repertoires.

Sequenced: PBMCs. The rearrangement joins TRBV2 to TRBJ1-1; no reliable D call. The sequence was obtained from a woman between 18 and 29 years old in good health. The CDR3 coding sequence is TGTGCCAGCAGTGGTGCGGAGGGAACTGAAGCTTTCTTT. Translating gives CASSGAEGTEAFF. The full variable domain, its missing parts supplied by reference TRBV2 and TRBJ1-1, is EPEVTQTPSHQVTQMGQEVILRCVPISNHLYFYWYRQILGQKVEFLVSFYNNEISEKSEIFDDQFSVERPDGSNFTLKIRSTKLEDSAMYFCASSGAEGTEAFFGQGTRLTVV.